This passage covers 28 T cell receptor beta chains from one sample sequenced in a study of human T cells and chemical hapten exposure. TCRdb reprocessed the RACE reads with MiXCR, giving one entry per CDR3 protein. The sample holds around 380,000 distinct CDR3 sequences, around 5% seen once. The time point here: pre-sensitization, week 0. Specified treatment: therapeutic diphenylcyclopropenone sensitization with weekly scalp DPC. Sequencing was performed on whole blood, taken in connection with sensitization to the hapten diphenylcyclopropenone (DPC). The source of these receptors is a woman under 30 with alopecia areata. Some clones in this sample may be carry-over from other donors' samples.

The sample holds a few counts of this clonotype. V gene TRBV9 combines with J gene TRBJ2-1; TRBD2 aligns across 7 bases. With V trimmed by 1 base and J by 0 bases, 4 bases remained unmatched. This CDR3 region has 16 residues. Germline V gene lookup returns CDR1 SGDLS and CDR2 YYNGEE. CDR3 sequence reads: CASSVRRGDSYNEQFF. The CDR3 DNA reads as TGTGCCAGCAGCGTACGACGGGGGGACTCCTACAATGAGCAGTTCTTC.

This clonotype was picked up a small number of times. V gene TRBV4-3 combines with J gene TRBJ2-1, with D perhaps matching TRBD2 (5 bases). CDR1 LGHNA and CDR2 YSLEER come from the germline V gene. V lost 0 bases and J lost 0, with 15 bases in between. The CDR3 runs 18 residues. CDR3 sequence (DNA): TGCGCCAGCAGCCAAGAGGTGTGGTCGGGGATCTCCTACAATGAGCAGTTCTTC. As protein: CASSQEVWSGISYNEQFF.

There are many counts of this clonotype. This chain links TRBV15 with TRBJ1-3; tentatively, D is TRBD1 (5 bases). CDR1 and CDR2 (germline): LNHNV, YYDKDF (reference sequence). Trimming took 1 base from V and 2 from J, leaving 6 bases between them. The CDR3 has 14 amino acids. The CDR3 spells CATSRGGTGNTIYF. CDR3 nucleotides: TGTGCCACCAGCAGAGGGGGGACTGGAAACACCATATATTTT.

The sample holds many counts of this clonotype. The rearrangement uses TRBV12-3 or TRBV12-4 and TRBJ1-2, with 8 positions matching TRBD1. This CDR3 region has 14 residues. After removal of 6 bases from V and 4 bases from J, the junction contained 7 bases not matched to a gene. CDR3 sequence: CASRGGQDGYGYTF. DNA for the CDR3: TGTGCCAGCAGGGGGGGACAGGACGGCTATGGCTACACCTTC.

About this clonotype itself: Just one base apart from a much larger clone, this may be a read error. V usage is TRBV9 and J usage is TRBJ2-3; 11 bases fit TRBD2. Germline values: CDR1 SGDLS, CDR2 YYNGEE. CDR3 length: 15 amino acids. V gave up 4 bases and J gave up 4 bases; unmatched junction bases: 5. The CDR3: CASSRGTSGSDTQYF. The CDR3 DNA sequence: TGTGCCAGCAGCCGGGGGACTAGCGGCTCAGATACGCAGTATTTT.

This chain joins TRBV12-3 or TRBV12-4 and TRBJ1-4; D not resolved. The ends were cut back, 6 bases at V and 8 bases at J, with 16 bases in the middle. This CDR3 contains 14 residues. Written as DNA, the CDR3 is TGTGCCAGCAGATTAAACGACGCTAGGGAAAAACTGTTTTTT. It encodes CASRLNDAREKLFF.

The chain joins TRBV5-1 to TRBJ2-2, with no clear D. The ends were cut back, 0 bases at V and 6 bases at J, with 9 bases in the middle. CDR1 and CDR2 from the germline V gene are SGHRS and YFSETQ. This CDR3 is 14 amino acids long. CDR3 coding DNA: TGCGCCAGCAGCTTGGACGGTGAGGCCGGGGAGCTGTTTTTT. Translating gives CASSLDGEAGELFF.

The chain recombines TRBV12-3 or TRBV12-4 with TRBJ1-2; TRBD1 is a possible D gene (5 bases). CDR3 size: 21 residues. Trimming took off 5 bases at V and 2 bases at J, with 33 bases between the two ends. DNA for the CDR3: TGTGCCAGCAGTAACCAAGACAGAGGGGTTTTGTTTGAACAGGAAAACTATGGCTACACCTTC. It codes for CASSNQDRGVLFEQENYGYTF.

This clonotype was recorded many times. The chain is built from TRBV20-1 and TRBJ2-1; D not certain. The CDR3 extends over 13 amino acids. Per the germline V gene, CDR1 is DFQATT and CDR2 is SNEGSKA (reference sequence). Trimming removed 3 bases from V and 5 bases from J, with 11 bases in between. In nucleotides, the CDR3 is TGCAGTGCTAGGAGTACTTTTCACAATGAGCAGTTCTTC. It codes for CSARSTFHNEQFF.

This clonotype was observed at least ten times. The chain is built from TRBV7-2 and TRBJ1-1; D is unclear. V dropped 2 bases and J dropped 5 bases, with 6 bases sitting between them. This CDR3 has 12 residues. Germline lookup yields CDR1 SGHTA and CDR2 FQGNSA. The CDR3 region has the DNA TGTGCCAGCAGCTTAATGGGGACTGAAGCTTTCTTT. It specifies CASSLMGTEAFF.

The rearrangement links TRBV28 to TRBJ2-2, with TRBD1 matching 7 bases. Germline V gene sequence: CDR1 MDHEN, CDR2 SYDVKM. This CDR3 is 16 amino acids long. Trimming cost V 5 bases and J 3 bases; bases outside gene matches: 9. CDR3 amino acids: CASSPPFGQDTGELFF. The CDR3 nucleotides are TGTGCCAGCAGTCCGCCATTTGGACAGGACACCGGGGAGCTGTTTTTT.

This clonotype was counted only a few times. The rearrangement uses TRBV6-2 or TRBV6-3 and TRBJ2-7, with a possible D match to TRBD1 (6 bases). Germline values: CDR1 MNHEY, CDR2 SVGEGT. V dropped 0 bases and J dropped 6 bases, with 9 bases sitting between them. The CDR3 is 13 residues long. CDR3 in amino acids: CASSYSGAPEQYF. DNA of the CDR3: TGTGCCAGCAGTTACTCGGGGGCCCCCGAGCAGTACTTC.

V gene TRBV18 combines with J gene TRBJ2-1, with 7 positions matching TRBD1. Germline V gene sequence: CDR1 KGHSH, CDR2 LQKENI. The CDR3 contains 15 residues. After removal of 0 bases from V and 8 bases from J, the junction contained 7 bases not matched to a gene. The CDR3 sequence: CASSPPQTGYDEQFF. CDR3 bases: TGTGCCAGCTCACCACCACAGACAGGGTACGATGAGCAGTTCTTC.

This chain joins TRBV7-2 and TRBJ1-4; D is unclear. The CDR3 loop spans 13 amino acids. CDR1 is SGHTA, CDR2 FQGNSA, per germline. Trimming shortened V by 3 bases and J by 8 bases, and 10 bases separated the two germline ends. CDR3 sequence reads: CASSLEGWEKLFF. The CDR3, as DNA: TGTGCCAGCAGCTTGGAGGGTTGGGAAAAACTGTTTTTT.

Ten or more counts support this clonotype. V and J are TRBV19 and TRBJ1-5; the match to TRBD1 covers 7 bases. Germline assignment: CDR1 LNHDA and CDR2 SQIVND (reference sequence). The CDR3 is 14 amino acids. V lost 4 bases to trimming and J lost 9 bases; unmatched junction nucleotides: 9. The CDR3 DNA follows: TGTGCCAGTAGTACCGGGACAGTTCTGTCGCCCCAGCATTTT. Its translation is CASSTGTVLSPQHF.

This clonotype was counted at least ten times. J is TRBJ2-5 and V is TRBV20-1; TRBD2 aligns across 7 bases. V gave up 4 bases and J gave up 2 bases; unmatched junction bases: 7. From germline, CDR1 is DFQATT and CDR2 SNEGSKA (reference sequence). CDR3 length: 14 amino acids. CDR3 loop: CSATSGLGQETQYF. The CDR3 coding sequence is TGCAGTGCTACCTCAGGACTAGGACAAGAGACCCAGTACTTC.

In this sample, this clonotype turned up many times. This chain uses TRBV4-2 with TRBJ2-3; 12 bases map to TRBD2. The CDR3 has 16 amino acids. V lost 3 bases and J lost 4; bases outside the gene matches: 5. CDR1 and CDR2 (germline): LGHNA, YNFKEQ. DNA for the CDR3: TGTGCCAGCAGCCAGGGGCTAGCGGGGGGGCCAGATACGCAGTATTTT. It is translated as CASSQGLAGGPDTQYF.

Many counts were recorded for this clonotype. The chain recombines TRBV7-9 with TRBJ2-7; D not resolved. The CDR3 sequence is 12 residues long. The germline V and J ends were trimmed by 5 bases and 0 bases, with 5 bases remaining between them. CDR1 is SEHNR, CDR2 FQNEAQ, per germline (reference sequence). This CDR3 reads CASSTSSYEQYF. The DNA for the CDR3 is TGTGCCAGCAGCACGAGCTCCTACGAGCAGTACTTC.

The V and J genes are TRBV25-1 and TRBJ2-5, with 10 bases matching TRBD2. The length of the CDR3 is 15 residues. The germline V gene encodes CDR1 MGHDK and CDR2 SYGVNS. With 2 bases clipped from V and 2 bases from J, the junction kept 2 bases outside the gene matches. For the CDR3, the DNA is TGTGCCAGCAGTGAACCGGGACTAGCGCAAGAGACCCAGTACTTC. It is translated as CASSEPGLAQETQYF. The variable domain in full, with the rest retrieved from reference TRBV25-1 and TRBJ2-5, is EADIYQTPRYLVIGTGKKITLECSQTMGHDKMYWYQQDPGMELHLIHYSYGVNSTEKGDLSSESTVSRIRTEHFPLTLESARPSHTSQYLCASSEPGLAQETQYFGPGTRLLVL.

This clonotype turned up a few times. The chain carries TRBV28 and TRBJ2-1; no reliable D call. The CDR3 runs to 17 residues. V shed 5 bases and J shed 0 bases, with 17 bases lying between them. Looked up from germline, CDR1 is MDHEN and CDR2 is SYDVKM. CDR3 in amino acids: CASSPPDSVFSYNEQFF. Here the CDR3 DNA reads TGTGCCAGCAGTCCCCCGGATAGTGTGTTCTCCTACAATGAGCAGTTCTTC. The variable domain in full, completed from reference TRBV28 and TRBJ2-1, reads DVKVTQSSRYLVKRTGEKVFLECVQDMDHENMFWYRQDPGLGLRLIYFSYDVKMKEKGDIPEGYSVSREKKERFSLILESASTNQTSMYLCASSPPDSVFSYNEQFFGPGTRLTVL.

This clonotype was counted many times. V and J are TRBV10-2 and TRBJ1-6, with D maybe TRBD1 (5 bases). The CDR3 extends over 15 amino acids. The germline V gene encodes CDR1 WSHSY and CDR2 SAAADI. V was trimmed by 2 bases and J by 10 bases, leaving 15 bases between them. CDR3 in DNA: TGCGCCAGCAGTGAGGACAGCTTCCCAGGATCACCCCTCCACTTT. As protein: CASSEDSFPGSPLHF.

This clonotype has only a few counts. The chain couples TRBV7-9 to TRBJ2-5; 11 nucleotides align to TRBD2. Germline V lookup: CDR1 SEHNR, CDR2 FQNEAQ (reference sequence). Trimming cost V 6 bases and J 1 base; bases outside gene matches: 10. This CDR3 is 17 amino acids long. The CDR3 loop is CASSPLPSGGFQETQYF. As DNA, the CDR3 is TGTGCCAGCAGTCCACTCCCTAGCGGGGGGTTCCAAGAGACCCAGTACTTC.

This chain uses TRBV6-5 with TRBJ1-5; D possibly corresponds to TRBD1 (6 bases). The ends were cut back, 5 bases at V and 2 bases at J, with 13 bases in the middle. Germline lookup yields CDR1 MNHEY and CDR2 SVGAGI. The CDR3 consists of 15 residues. The CDR3 DNA sequence: TGTGCCAGCAGTCCAGGGGCTAACGGCAATCAGCCCCAGCATTTT. This translates into CASSPGANGNQPQHF.

The gene calls are TRBV20-1 and TRBJ1-6; TRBD1 agrees at 9 bases. V lost 0 bases and J lost 10; bases outside the gene matches: 13. Germline loops: CDR1 DFQATT, CDR2 SNEGSKA (reference sequence). The CDR3 is made up of 17 amino acids. CDR3 protein: CSARESGTGRSESPLHF. The CDR3 DNA reads TGCAGTGCTAGAGAGAGTGGGACAGGGAGGTCGGAGTCACCCCTCCACTTT.

This clonotype was found many times. The chain is built from TRBV12-3 or TRBV12-4 and TRBJ1-1; no reliable D call. This CDR3 region has 13 residues. The germline V and J ends were trimmed by 7 bases and 7 bases, with 16 bases remaining between them. The CDR3 region has the DNA TGTGCCAGCATCGGACCAGGAGAACTTGAAGCTTTCTTT. Its protein product is CASIGPGELEAFF.

This clonotype has ten or more counts. V and J are TRBV12-3 or TRBV12-4 and TRBJ2-6; a possible D gene is TRBD1 (6 bases). Trimming took 6 bases from V and 0 from J, leaving 9 bases between them. The CDR3 contains 15 residues. In DNA, the CDR3 is TGTGCCAGCAGGCTACAGGGCTCTGGGGCCAACGTCCTGACTTTC. It translates to CASRLQGSGANVLTF.

The genes are TRBV6-5 and TRBJ1-2; D perhaps matches TRBD1 (5 bases). This CDR3 spans 12 amino acids. Germline V lookup: CDR1 MNHEY, CDR2 SVGAGI. V was shortened by 4 bases and J by 6 bases, with 9 bases between the two germline ends. The CDR3 region has the DNA TGTGCCAGCAGTTTTATGGGGGATGGCTACACCTTC. Its protein product is CASSFMGDGYTF.

The chain joins TRBV14 to TRBJ2-7; TRBD1 is a possible D gene (5 bases). This CDR3 region has 14 residues. Germline V gene sequence: CDR1 SGHDN, CDR2 FVKESK. Trimming removed 4 bases at V and 6 bases at J, with 16 bases between. The CDR3 region has the DNA TGTGCCAGCAGCCCGTCCTCGAAGGGGTCCGAGCAGTACTTC. It yields the protein CASSPSSKGSEQYF.